The source of this TCR beta chain is a study of cytomegalovirus exposure and HLA in healthy donors. About the study: Among the approximately 400 donors who were genotyped, about 80% fell in the genetic ancestry cluster that is associated with self-reported Caucasian donors. Study-wide findings and caveats: According to the study, about 180 TCR beta chains were cytomegalovirus-associated.

This PCR relied on a set of 60 Vbeta primers and 13 Jbeta primers. Profiling relied on immunoSEQ multiplex PCR, and the TCRdb table lists in-frame clones only, not all of them. This table has under 200,000 clones, 80% appearing once. The CDR3 sequence is 19 residues long. Trimming took 0 bases from V and 4 from J; bases not matched to a gene: 14. The germline V gene encodes CDR1 LGHNT and CDR2 FRNRAP. Worth noting for this clone: What it binds is unknown.

The sample consisted of PBMCs. The clonotype comes from a man between 35 and 55 years old in good health and CMV-seronegative. The chain links TRBV12-5 to TRBJ1-5; TRBD1 agrees at 8 bases. CDR3: CASGLVLPGGAEWNQPQHF. The CDR3 DNA reads TGTGCTAGTGGTTTGGTACTACCAGGGGGCGCAGAGTGGAATCAGCCCCAGCATTTT.